Presented here are 8 T cell receptor beta chains from one specimen sequenced in a study of shared clonotypes between healthy human individuals. Clones were read by immunoSEQ multiplex PCR, and TCRdb kept only the in-frame ones, dropping some. The table records roughly 590,000 clones, 95% to 96% of them present only once. Positive CCR7 selection of CD45RO-negative cells yielded the naive CD8 cells, and terminally differentiated effector memory CD45RA+ cells were excluded. Sequenced input: naive CD8+ T cells sorted from blood. The source of these receptors is a woman in her twenties or thirties in good health.

J is TRBJ2-2 and V is TRBV2; TRBD1 matches at 10 bases. V was pared by 6 bases and J by 1 base, with 8 bases of the junction left unmatched. This CDR3 has 17 residues. Germline V lookup: CDR1 SNHLY, CDR2 FYNNEI. The CDR3 DNA reads as TGTGCCAGCAGCCAATCGACAGGGGGCCTGAACACCGGGGAGCTGTTTTTT. Translation: CASSQSTGGLNTGELFF. The full variable domain, completed using reference TRBV2 and TRBJ2-2, is EPEVTQTPSHQVTQMGQEVILRCVPISNHLYFYWYRQILGQKVEFLVSFYNNEISEKSEIFDDQFSVERPDGSNFTLKIRSTKLEDSAMYFCASSQSTGGLNTGELFFGEGSRLTVL.

The chain recombines TRBV28 with TRBJ2-7; no firm D call. The CDR3 runs to 11 residues. Germline V gives CDR1 MDHEN, CDR2 SYDVKM. V dropped 5 bases and J dropped 6 bases, with 8 bases sitting between them. CDR3 bases: TGTGCCAGCAGTGGCCCTTCCGAGCAGTACTTC. Its translation: CASSGPSEQYF.

The gene calls are TRBV29-1 and TRBJ2-6; possible D gene TRBD2, 6 bases. Trimming shortened V by 7 bases and J by 1 base, and 20 bases separated the two germline ends. The CDR3 is made up of 17 amino acids. In germline, CDR1 is SQVTM, CDR2 ANQGSEA. The CDR3 sequence is CSASGEDGRSGANVLTF. CDR3 nucleotides: TGCAGCGCTTCTGGGGAGGACGGCCGATCTGGGGCCAACGTCCTGACTTTC.

This clone came up once. CDR3 nucleotides: TGTGCCAGTAGTATAGATCGGCACCAAGAGACCCAGTACTTC. It codes for CASSIDRHQETQYF. The chain combines TRBV19 with TRBJ2-5, with D unclear. Germline-derived CDR1 and CDR2 are LNHDA and SQIVND (reference sequence). The germline V and J ends were trimmed by 0 bases and 0 bases, with 5 bases remaining between them. The CDR3 extends over 14 amino acids.

The chain carries TRBV19 and TRBJ2-7, with D possibly TRBD1 on 6 matching bases. This CDR3 is 14 amino acids long. CDR1 and CDR2 (germline): LNHDA, SQIVND (reference sequence). Trimming removed 3 bases from V and 0 bases from J, with 9 bases in between. CDR3 in amino acids: CASSIGTPSYEQYF. CDR3 nucleotides: TGTGCCAGTAGTATCGGGACACCCTCCTACGAGCAGTACTTC.

The V and J genes are TRBV19 and TRBJ2-7; D is perhaps TRBD2 (5 bases). V dropped 7 bases and J dropped 2 bases, with 12 bases sitting between them. The CDR3 is 13 amino acids. The V gene's germline CDR1 is LNHDA and CDR2 SQIVND (reference sequence). CDR3 residues: CASTGGWPYEQYF. Here the CDR3 DNA reads TGTGCCAGTACGGGCGGGTGGCCCTACGAGCAGTACTTC.

This clone came up once. The J gene is TRBJ1-5, the V gene TRBV19; no clear D. Germline-derived CDR1 and CDR2 are LNHDA and SQIVND (reference sequence). This CDR3 contains 17 residues. Deletions cut 7 bases from V and 1 base from J, with 20 bases between. CDR3 DNA sequence: TGTGCCAGTACTTCTGGCGGGCCTCTGGGGAGCAATCAGCCCCAGCATTTT. This codes for CASTSGGPLGSNQPQHF.

This rearrangement joins TRBV28 to TRBJ2-1; D possibly uses TRBD1 or TRBD2 (5 bases each). Germline V lookup: CDR1 MDHEN, CDR2 SYDVKM. This CDR3 has 14 residues. V lost 8 bases to trimming and J lost 7 bases, with 18 bases between them. CDR3 region: CASRPVMGDNEQFF. CDR3 nucleotides: TGTGCCAGCCGGCCTGTAATGGGGGATAATGAGCAGTTCTTC.